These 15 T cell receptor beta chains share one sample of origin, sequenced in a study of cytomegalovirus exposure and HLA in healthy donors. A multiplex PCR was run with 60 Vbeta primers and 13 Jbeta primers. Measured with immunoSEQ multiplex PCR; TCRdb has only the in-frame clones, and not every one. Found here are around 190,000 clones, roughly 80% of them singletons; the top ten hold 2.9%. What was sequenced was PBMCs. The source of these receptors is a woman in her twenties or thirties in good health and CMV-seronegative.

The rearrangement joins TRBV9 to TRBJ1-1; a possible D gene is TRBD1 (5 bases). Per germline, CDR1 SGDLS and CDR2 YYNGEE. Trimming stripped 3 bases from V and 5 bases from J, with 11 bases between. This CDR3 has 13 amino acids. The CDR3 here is CASSARVGTEAFF. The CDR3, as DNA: TGTGCCAGCAGCGCCAGGGTAGGGACTGAAGCTTTCTTT.

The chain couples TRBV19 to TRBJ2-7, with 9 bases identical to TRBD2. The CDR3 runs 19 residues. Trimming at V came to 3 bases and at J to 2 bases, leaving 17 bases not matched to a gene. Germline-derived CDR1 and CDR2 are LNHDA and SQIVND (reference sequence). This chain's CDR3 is CASSIALRRLAGDAYEQYF. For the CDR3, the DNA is TGTGCCAGTAGTATCGCCCTCAGGCGTTTAGCGGGAGACGCCTACGAGCAGTACTTC. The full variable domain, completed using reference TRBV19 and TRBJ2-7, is DGGITQSPKYLFRKEGQNVTLSCEQNLNHDAMYWYRQDPGQGLRLIYYSQIVNDFQKGDIAEGYSVSREKKESFPLTVTSAQKNPTAFYLCASSIALRRLAGDAYEQYFGPGTRLTVT.

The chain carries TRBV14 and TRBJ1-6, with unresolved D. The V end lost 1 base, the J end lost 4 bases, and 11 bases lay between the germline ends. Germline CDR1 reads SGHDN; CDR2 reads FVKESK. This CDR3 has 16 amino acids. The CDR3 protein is CASSQAFGLYNSPLHF. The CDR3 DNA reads TGTGCCAGCAGCCAAGCGTTCGGGTTATATAATTCACCCCTCCACTTT.

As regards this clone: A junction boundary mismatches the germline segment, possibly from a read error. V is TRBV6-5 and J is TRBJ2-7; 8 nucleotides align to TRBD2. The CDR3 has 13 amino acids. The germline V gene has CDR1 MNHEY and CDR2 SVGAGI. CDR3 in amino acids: CAGSYSGGREQYF. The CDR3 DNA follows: TGTGCCGGCAGTTACTCGGGGGGGAGGGAGCAGTACTTC.

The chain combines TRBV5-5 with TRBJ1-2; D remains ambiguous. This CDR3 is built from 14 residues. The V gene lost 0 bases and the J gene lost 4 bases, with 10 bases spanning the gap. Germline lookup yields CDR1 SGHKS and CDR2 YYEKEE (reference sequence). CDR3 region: CASSLDIPSYGYTF. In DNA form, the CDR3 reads TGTGCCAGCAGCTTGGACATTCCCTCCTATGGCTACACCTTC.

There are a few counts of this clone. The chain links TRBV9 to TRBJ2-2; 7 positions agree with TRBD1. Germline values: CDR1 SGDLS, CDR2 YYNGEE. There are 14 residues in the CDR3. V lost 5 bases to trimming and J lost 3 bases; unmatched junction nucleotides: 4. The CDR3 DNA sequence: TGTGCCAGCAGTCAAGGACAGGACACCGGGGAGCTGTTTTTT. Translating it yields CASSQGQDTGELFF.

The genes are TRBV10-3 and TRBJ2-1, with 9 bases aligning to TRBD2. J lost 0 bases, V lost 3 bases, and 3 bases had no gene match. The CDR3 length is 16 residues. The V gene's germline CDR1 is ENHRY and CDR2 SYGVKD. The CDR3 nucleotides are TGTGCCATCAGTGAAAAGCGGGAGGCCTCCTACAATGAGCAGTTCTTC. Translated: CAISEKREASYNEQFF.

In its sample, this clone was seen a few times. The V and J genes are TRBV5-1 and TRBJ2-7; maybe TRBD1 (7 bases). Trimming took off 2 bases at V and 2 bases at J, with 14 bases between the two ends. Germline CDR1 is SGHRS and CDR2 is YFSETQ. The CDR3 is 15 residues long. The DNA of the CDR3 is TGCGCCAGCAGCTTTGGGGGGACAGAGGCCTACGAGCAGTACTTC. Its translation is CASSFGGTEAYEQYF.

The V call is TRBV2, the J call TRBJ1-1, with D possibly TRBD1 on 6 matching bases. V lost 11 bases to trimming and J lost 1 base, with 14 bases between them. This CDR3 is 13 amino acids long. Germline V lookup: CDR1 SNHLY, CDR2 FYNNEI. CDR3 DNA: TGTGCCGGATACAGGGAGACGAACACTGAAGCTTTCTTT. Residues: CAGYRETNTEAFF.

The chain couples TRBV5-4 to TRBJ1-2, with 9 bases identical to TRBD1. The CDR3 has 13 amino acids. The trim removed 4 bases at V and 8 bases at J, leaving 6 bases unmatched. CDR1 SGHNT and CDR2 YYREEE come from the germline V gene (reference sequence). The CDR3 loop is CASSPGTGQGYTF. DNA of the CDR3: TGTGCCAGCAGCCCCGGGACAGGGCAGGGCTACACCTTC.

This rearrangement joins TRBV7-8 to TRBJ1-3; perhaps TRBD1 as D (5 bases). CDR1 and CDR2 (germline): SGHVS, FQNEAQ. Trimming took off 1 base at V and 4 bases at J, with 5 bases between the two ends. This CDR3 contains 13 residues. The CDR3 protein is CASSLEGGNTIYF. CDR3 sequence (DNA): TGTGCCAGCAGCTTAGAGGGGGGAAACACCATATATTTT.

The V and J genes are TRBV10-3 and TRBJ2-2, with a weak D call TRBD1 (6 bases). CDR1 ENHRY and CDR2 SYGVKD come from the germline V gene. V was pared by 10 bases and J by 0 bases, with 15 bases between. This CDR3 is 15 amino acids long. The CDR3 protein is CATMGAVANTGELFF. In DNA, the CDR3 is TGTGCCACCATGGGGGCCGTCGCGAACACCGGGGAGCTGTTTTTT.

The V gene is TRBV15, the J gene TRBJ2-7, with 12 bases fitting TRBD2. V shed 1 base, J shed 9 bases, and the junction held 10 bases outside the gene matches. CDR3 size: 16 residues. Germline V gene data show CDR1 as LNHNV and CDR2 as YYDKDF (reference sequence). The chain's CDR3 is CATSRANRLAGAVQYF. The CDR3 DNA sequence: TGTGCCACCAGCAGAGCTAACAGACTAGCGGGAGCTGTGCAGTACTTC.

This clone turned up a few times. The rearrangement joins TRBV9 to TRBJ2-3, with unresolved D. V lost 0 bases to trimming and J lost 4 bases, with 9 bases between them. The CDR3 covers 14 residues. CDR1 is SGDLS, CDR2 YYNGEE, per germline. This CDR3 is CASSVESSPDTQYF. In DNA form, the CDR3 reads TGTGCCAGCAGCGTAGAGAGTAGCCCAGATACGCAGTATTTT.

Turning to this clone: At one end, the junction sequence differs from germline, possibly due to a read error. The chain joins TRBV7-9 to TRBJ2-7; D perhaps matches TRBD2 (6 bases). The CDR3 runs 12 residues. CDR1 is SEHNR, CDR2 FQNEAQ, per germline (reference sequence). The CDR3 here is CSSSLGGAGQYF. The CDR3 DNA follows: TGTTCCAGCAGCTTAGGCGGAGCGGGGCAGTACTTC.